What follows are 8 T cell receptor beta chains derived from one specimen sequenced in a study of OX40 agonist ivuxolimab in advanced cancers. Sequencing used immunoSEQ multiplex PCR; TCRdb keeps in-frame clones, though not all of them. The sample carries roughly 53,000 clones, more than 75% recorded once. Material: CD4+ or CD8+ T cells sorted from blood, obtained in a trial of the OX40 agonist ivuxolimab. The origin of the receptors is an adult with an advanced solid tumor such as melanoma, head and neck, liver or kidney cancer.

The rearrangement joins TRBV10-1 to TRBJ1-6; a weak D match, TRBD1 (5 bases). Germline loops: CDR1 WNHNN, CDR2 SYGVQD (reference sequence). CDR3 length equals 14 residues. V was shortened by 4 bases and J by 9 bases, with 13 bases between the two germline ends. The chain's CDR3 is CASSAGRESSPLHF. CDR3 in DNA: TGCGCCAGCAGTGCTGGCAGGGAAAGTTCACCCCTCCACTTT.

This chain connects TRBV5-6 to TRBJ2-3; D is unclear. V was pared by 4 bases and J by 6 bases, with 12 bases between. The germline gives CDR1 SGHDT, CDR2 YYEEEE. CDR3 length equals 13 residues. The CDR3 DNA is TGTGCCAGCAGCCCGAGACCGTCCGATACGCAGTATTTT. It yields the protein CASSPRPSDTQYF.

In nucleotides, the CDR3 is TGTGCCAGCAGCCGCGTCACAGATACGCAGTATTTT. It specifies CASSRVTDTQYF. The chain employs TRBV5-8 and TRBJ2-3; D is unclear. V was trimmed by 4 bases and J by 2 bases, leaving 5 bases between them. Germline V gene lookup returns CDR1 SGHTS and CDR2 YDEGEE. This CDR3 region has 12 residues.

The genes are TRBV7-2 and TRBJ1-1, with D unresolved. The ends were cut back, 4 bases at V and 8 bases at J, with 20 bases in the middle. CDR1 is SGHTA, CDR2 FQGNSA, per germline. The CDR3 has 15 amino acids. Written as DNA, the CDR3 is TGTGCCAGCAGCTATACCAAGGCGGCGGCTAGGGAAGCTTTCTTT. Its translation is CASSYTKAAAREAFF.

This chain uses TRBV9 with TRBJ2-3; a weak D match, TRBD2 (5 bases). The V end lost 4 bases, the J end lost 0 bases, and 12 bases lay between the germline ends. The CDR3 totals 15 residues. Germline assignment: CDR1 SGDLS and CDR2 YYNGEE. The CDR3 region has the DNA TGTGCCAGCAGCATCTTAGCGTCTAGCACAGATACGCAGTATTTT. Protein sequence: CASSILASSTDTQYF. Filled out from reference TRBV9 and TRBJ2-3, the complete variable domain reads DSGVTQTPKHLITATGQRVTLRCSPRSGDLSVYWYQQSLDQGLQFLIQYYNGEERAKGNILERFSAQQFPDLHSELNLSSLELGDSALYFCASSILASSTDTQYFGPGTRLTVL.

This clone was detected only once. The chain couples TRBV7-8 to TRBJ1-5; the match to TRBD1 covers 9 bases. J gave up 6 bases and V 5 bases, and 8 bases lay outside the gene matches. This CDR3 is 15 amino acids long. Germline lookup yields CDR1 SGHVS and CDR2 FQNEAQ. The CDR3 DNA reads as TGTGCCAGCAGCCTAGGGACAGGGTTTGGTCAGCCCCAGCATTTT. This codes for CASSLGTGFGQPQHF.

V and J are TRBV5-1 and TRBJ2-7; TRBD2 matches at 12 bases. The CDR3 covers 15 residues. Germline values: CDR1 SGHRS, CDR2 YFSETQ. V lost 4 bases and J lost 2; bases outside the gene matches: 4. CDR3 sequence reads: CASSRTSGTTYEQYF. The CDR3 DNA is TGCGCCAGCAGCAGGACTAGCGGGACTACCTACGAGCAGTACTTC.

The V and J genes are TRBV6-1 and TRBJ2-3, with D perhaps matching TRBD1 or TRBD2 (5 bases each). The CDR3 consists of 16 residues. Germline V gene sequence: CDR1 MNHNS, CDR2 SASEGT. The ends were cut back, 2 bases at V and 4 bases at J, with 16 bases in the middle. This CDR3 reads CASSEFGTGQPDTQYF. The DNA of the CDR3 is TGTGCCAGCAGTGAATTTGGGACGGGCCAACCAGATACGCAGTATTTT.